These T cell receptor beta chains were read from a single sample in a study of cytomegalovirus exposure and HLA in healthy donors. The data were produced by immunoSEQ multiplex PCR, yet TCRdb's version contains in-frame clones alone and is incomplete. The data hold about 92,000 clones, with just under 85% observed a single time. The sample taken for sequencing was PBMCs. These receptors were collected from a woman younger than 35 in good health and CMV-seropositive. The CDR3 runs from the conserved cysteine through the conserved F or W. The D gene is left open where the match is weak. Clone size is stated in some rows and not others, as once, few, many or a class when expanded.

size	D	V	length	J	DNA	CDR3
-	TRBD1	TRBV5-1	16	TRBJ2-3	TGCGCCAGCAGCTTACTAGGGACAGCTAGCACAGATACGCAGTATTTT	CASSLLGTASTDTQYF
-	-	TRBV27	13	TRBJ1-6	TGTGCCAGCAGTCCCCGGAGGAATTCACCCCTCCACTTT	CASSPRRNSPLHF
-	-	TRBV27	16	TRBJ2-3	TGTGCCAGCAGTGGACACGCGGTTCGGGGCACAGATACGCAGTATTTT	CASSGHAVRGTDTQYF
-	TRBD2	TRBV7-9	15	TRBJ2-3	TGTGCCAGCAGCCTTCCAGCGGGAGGGCAAGATACGCAGTATTTT	CASSLPAGGQDTQYF
-	-	TRBV4-1	18	TRBJ2-3	TGCGCCAGCAGCCAAGATCCCCTGGGCAGGGGGGTATCAGATACGCAGTATTTT	CASSQDPLGRGVSDTQYF
-	TRBD1	TRBV4-1	15	TRBJ1-2	TGCGCCAGCAGCCAAGTTAGGACAGGGAACTATGGCTACACCTTC	CASSQVRTGNYGYTF
-	-	TRBV15	16	TRBJ2-2	TGTGCCACCAGCAGAGAAAGGGGTGCGCACACCGGGGAGCTGTTTTTT	CATSRERGAHTGELFF
-	-	TRBV15	19	TRBJ2-7	TGTGCCACCAGCAGAGATAGTTCCCGGGTGACTGAGGTGTCCTACGAGCAGTACTTC	CATSRDSSRVTEVSYEQYF
-	-	TRBV6-5	12	TRBJ1-6	TGTGCCAGCGGTGGCGGGGGTAGGGCCCTCCACTTT	CASGGGGRALHF
-	TRBD2	TRBV7-7	20	TRBJ2-5	TGTGCTAGCAGCCCAACAAGGTCCGGACTAGCGGGAGGGCCCAAAGAGACCCAGTACTTC	CASSPTRSGLAGGPKETQYF
-	-	TRBV7-3	15	TRBJ2-3	TGTGCCAGCAGCCGACGACAGGTGGCGGCAGATACGCAGTATTTT	CASSRRQVAADTQYF
few	TRBD1	TRBV7-9	15	TRBJ1-1	TGTGCCAGCACAGAAAAGGGGGCGCGGAACACTGAAGCTTTCTTT	CASTEKGARNTEAFF